This T cell receptor (beta chain) originates from a study of cytomegalovirus exposure and HLA in healthy donors. General study points: The classifier was said to identify cytomegalovirus status with high specificity and sensitivity. In vitro data verified a few CMV-associated chains as specific for CMV antigens. For most subjects, TCR beta sequences were reported to predict HLA-A and HLA-B alleles with accuracy.

PCR involved 60 Vbeta and 13 Jbeta primers. Using immunoSEQ multiplex PCR, the repertoire was profiled, and TCRdb retains in-frame clones only, with some absent. The data show roughly 190,000 clones, with approximately 78% seen just once and less than 15% held by the top ten. Donors were nominally healthy when sampled, though unrecorded immune exposures were likely. Germline CDR1 GTSNPN, CDR2 SVGIG (reference sequence). The length of the CDR3 is 14 residues. V lost 1 base to trimming and J lost 0 bases; unmatched junction nucleotides: 0. As for this clone: No antigen is known for it.

What was sequenced was PBMCs. The receptor was derived from a woman in her thirties in good health and CMV-seropositive. This sequence joins TRBV30 and TRBJ1-2; 9 nucleotides match TRBD1. DNA of the CDR3: TGTGCCTGGAGTGGGACAGGGGCTAACTATGGCTACACCTTC. Its translation: CAWSGTGANYGYTF. The variable domain in full, with the rest retrieved from reference TRBV30 and TRBJ1-2, is SQTIHQWPATLVQPVGSPLSLECTVEGTSNPNLYWYRQAAGRGLQLLFYSVGIGQISSEVPQNLSASRPQDRQFILSSKKLLLSDSGFYLCAWSGTGANYGYTFGSGTRLTVV.